The rows below give T cell receptor beta chains drawn from one sample of a study of radiation and T cells in renal cell carcinoma. Libraries were prepared by immunoSEQ multiplex PCR; TCRdb keeps only in-frame clonotypes and omits some of them. Of 130,000 or so clones in the sample, over 75% were seen once. The sample consisted of blood, taken from a patient whose treatment included radiotherapy and nephrectomy. The receptors come from a woman aged 50 to 60 with renal cell carcinoma. The CDR3 runs from the conserved cysteine through the conserved F or W. D genes are given only for firm matches. For some rows the clone size is stated as once, few or many, or as a class when expanded; others skip it.

d_call | clone_size | j_call | v_call | cdr3_aa | cdr3_nt
NA | NA | TRBJ2-7 | TRBV4-3 | CASSQDLQPSYEQYF | TGCGCCAGCAGCCAAGATTTACAGCCCTCCTACGAGCAGTACTTC
NA | NA | TRBJ1-1 | TRBV5-1 | CASSLYGGNTEAFF | TGCGCCAGCAGCTTGTATGGCGGGAACACTGAAGCTTTCTTT
NA | NA | TRBJ2-5 | TRBV9 | CASSPPAAQETQYF | TGTGCCAGCAGCCCCCCAGCGGCCCAAGAGACCCAGTACTTC
TRBD1 | NA | TRBJ1-5 | TRBV6-6 | CASSGSRDRVQPQHF | TGTGCCAGCAGCGGATCCCGGGACAGGGTTCAGCCCCAGCATTTT
TRBD1 | NA | TRBJ1-4 | TRBV6-5 | CASSYSRAGGRKRLFF | TGTGCCAGCAGTTACTCGAGAGCAGGGGGCCGAAAGCGACTGTTTTTT
NA | NA | TRBJ1-2 | TRBV19 | CASGLEGGGYTF | TGTGCCTCAGGATTGGAGGGGGGTGGCTACACCTTC
NA | NA | TRBJ1-2 | TRBV19 | CASNFVGQGDGYTF | TGTGCCAGTAACTTCGTCGGGCAGGGCGATGGCTACACCTTC
NA | NA | TRBJ1-6 | TRBV6-5 | CASSYSPGGSPLHF | TGTGCCAGCAGTTATTCCCCGGGAGGTTCACCCCTCCACTTT
TRBD1 | NA | TRBJ1-2 | TRBV29-1 | CSVVTGDRGDYGYTF | TGCAGCGTTGTAACGGGGGACAGGGGTGACTATGGCTACACCTTC
TRBD1 | once | TRBJ1-2 | TRBV4-3 | CASSQDTGGDYGYTF | TGCGCCAGCAGCCAAGACACAGGGGGCGACTATGGCTACACCTTC